The clone carrying this T cell receptor (beta chain) was observed many times. For TCR beta, libraries came from iRepertoire HTBI primers and Arm-PCR of CDR3 regions. TCRdb itself ran the multiplex PCR reads through MiXCR, one entry per CDR3 protein. The sample shows about 220,000 distinct CDR3 sequences, about 17% of them seen only once. This sample stems from a study of regulatory T cells in long-lasting Graves disease. Time point of the sample: newly diagnosed GD, antithyroid drugs for less than 3 months. Construction of the TCR library relied on RNA isolated from PBMCs. Recruitment took place at an endocrinology department in Xi'an, China. Sequences were derived from peripheral blood mononuclear cells (PBMCs), sampled at new diagnosis, from a patient treated with antithyroid drugs. The TCR originated in a female donor with Graves disease.

The CDR3 loop is CATSQGDEKLFF. As DNA, the CDR3 is TGTGCCACCAGTCAGGGGGACGAAAAACTGTTTTTT. The chain couples TRBV24-1 to TRBJ1-4; 7 nucleotides match TRBD1. This CDR3 contains 12 residues. J lost 8 bases, V lost 6 bases, and 2 bases had no gene match. Germline V gene lookup returns CDR1 KGHDR and CDR2 SFDVKD.